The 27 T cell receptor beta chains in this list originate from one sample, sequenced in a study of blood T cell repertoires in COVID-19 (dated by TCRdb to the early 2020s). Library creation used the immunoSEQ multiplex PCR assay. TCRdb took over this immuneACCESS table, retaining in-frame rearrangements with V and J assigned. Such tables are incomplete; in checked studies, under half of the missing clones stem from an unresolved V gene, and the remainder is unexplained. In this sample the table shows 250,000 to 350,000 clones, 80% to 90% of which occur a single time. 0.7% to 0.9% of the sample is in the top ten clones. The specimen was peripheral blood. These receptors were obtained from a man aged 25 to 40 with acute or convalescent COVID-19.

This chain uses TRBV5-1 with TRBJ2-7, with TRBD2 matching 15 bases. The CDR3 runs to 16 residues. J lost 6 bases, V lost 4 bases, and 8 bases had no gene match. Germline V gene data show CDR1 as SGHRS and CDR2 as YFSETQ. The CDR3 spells CASSIGLAGGPGEQYF. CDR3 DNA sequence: TGCGCCAGCAGCATCGGACTAGCGGGGGGGCCGGGCGAGCAGTACTTC.

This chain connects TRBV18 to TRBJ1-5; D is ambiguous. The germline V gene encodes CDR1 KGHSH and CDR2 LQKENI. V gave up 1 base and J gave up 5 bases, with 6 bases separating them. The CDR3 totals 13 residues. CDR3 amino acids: CASSPLLDQPQHF. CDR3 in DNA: TGTGCCAGCTCACCACTTTTAGATCAGCCCCAGCATTTT. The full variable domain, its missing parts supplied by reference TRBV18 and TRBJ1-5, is NAGVMQNPRHLVRRRGQEARLRCSPMKGHSHVYWYRQLPEEGLKFMVYLQKENIIDESGMPKERFSAEFPKEGPSILRIQQVVRGDSAAYFCASSPLLDQPQHFGDGTRLSIL.

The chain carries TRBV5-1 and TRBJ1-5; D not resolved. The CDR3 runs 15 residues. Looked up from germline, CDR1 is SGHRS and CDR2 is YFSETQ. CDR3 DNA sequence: TGCGCGGGGAGGGCTCGGCAATATAGCAATCAGCCCCAGCATTTT. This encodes CAGRARQYSNQPQHF.

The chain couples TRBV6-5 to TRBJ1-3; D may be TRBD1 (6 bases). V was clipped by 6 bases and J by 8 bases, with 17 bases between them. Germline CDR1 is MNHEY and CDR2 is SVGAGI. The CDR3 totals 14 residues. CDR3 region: CASSPRDMKDTIYF. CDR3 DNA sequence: TGTGCCAGCAGCCCACGGGACATGAAAGACACCATATATTTT.

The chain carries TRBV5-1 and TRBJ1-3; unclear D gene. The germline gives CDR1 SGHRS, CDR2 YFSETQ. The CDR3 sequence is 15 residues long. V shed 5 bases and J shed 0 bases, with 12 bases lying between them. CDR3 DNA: TGCGCCAGCAGTCGGGAAGGGAGCTCTGGAAACACCATATATTTT. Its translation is CASSREGSSGNTIYF.

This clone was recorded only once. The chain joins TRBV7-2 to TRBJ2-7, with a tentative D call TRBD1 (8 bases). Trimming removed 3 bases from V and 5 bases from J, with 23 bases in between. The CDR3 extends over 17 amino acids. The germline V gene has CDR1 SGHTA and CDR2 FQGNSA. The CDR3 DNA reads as TGTGCCAGCAGCTTGCATGGGGGGGGACAGGAGGAGGACGAGCAGTACTTC. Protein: CASSLHGGGQEEDEQYF.

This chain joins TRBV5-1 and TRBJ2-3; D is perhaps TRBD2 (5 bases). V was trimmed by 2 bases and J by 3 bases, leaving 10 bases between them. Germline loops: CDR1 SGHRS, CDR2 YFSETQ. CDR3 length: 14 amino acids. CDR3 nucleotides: TGCGCCAGCAGCTTCGGGGTCGAGACAGATACGCAGTATTTT. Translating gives CASSFGVETDTQYF.

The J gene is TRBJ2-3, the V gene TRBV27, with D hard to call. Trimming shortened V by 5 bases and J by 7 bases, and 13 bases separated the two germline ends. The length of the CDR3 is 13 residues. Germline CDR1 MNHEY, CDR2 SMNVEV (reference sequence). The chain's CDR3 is CASSHPTPNTQYF. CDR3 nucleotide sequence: TGTGCCAGCAGTCACCCGACTCCCAATACGCAGTATTTT.

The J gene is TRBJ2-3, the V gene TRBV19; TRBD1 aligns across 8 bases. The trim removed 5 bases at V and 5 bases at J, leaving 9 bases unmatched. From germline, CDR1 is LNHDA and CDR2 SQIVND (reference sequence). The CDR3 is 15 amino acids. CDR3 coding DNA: TGTGCCAGTAGTGAAATCAGGGGGCGAGGAGATACGCAGTATTTT. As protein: CASSEIRGRGDTQYF.

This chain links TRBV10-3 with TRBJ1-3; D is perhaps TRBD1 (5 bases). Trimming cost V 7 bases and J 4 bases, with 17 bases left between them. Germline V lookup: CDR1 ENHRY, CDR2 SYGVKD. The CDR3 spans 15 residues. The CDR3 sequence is CAIIEDIRTGNTIYF. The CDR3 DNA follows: TGTGCCATCATAGAGGACATTCGGACCGGAAACACCATATATTTT.

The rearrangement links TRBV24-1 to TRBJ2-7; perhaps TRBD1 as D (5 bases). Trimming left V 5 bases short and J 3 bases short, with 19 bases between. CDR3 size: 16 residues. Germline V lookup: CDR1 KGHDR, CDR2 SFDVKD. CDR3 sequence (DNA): TGTGCCACCAGTGCGCCATTAGGGGATGGCAACTACGAGCAGTACTTC. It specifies CATSAPLGDGNYEQYF.

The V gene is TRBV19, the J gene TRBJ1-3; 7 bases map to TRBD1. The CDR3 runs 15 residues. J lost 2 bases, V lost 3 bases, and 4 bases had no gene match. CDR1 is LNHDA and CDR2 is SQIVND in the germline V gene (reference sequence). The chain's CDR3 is CASSIDRAAGNTIYF. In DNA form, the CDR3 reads TGTGCCAGTAGTATTGACAGGGCGGCTGGAAACACCATATATTTT. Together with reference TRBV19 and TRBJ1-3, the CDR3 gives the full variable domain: DGGITQSPKYLFRKEGQNVTLSCEQNLNHDAMYWYRQDPGQGLRLIYYSQIVNDFQKGDIAEGYSVSREKKESFPLTVTSAQKNPTAFYLCASSIDRAAGNTIYFGEGSWLTVV.

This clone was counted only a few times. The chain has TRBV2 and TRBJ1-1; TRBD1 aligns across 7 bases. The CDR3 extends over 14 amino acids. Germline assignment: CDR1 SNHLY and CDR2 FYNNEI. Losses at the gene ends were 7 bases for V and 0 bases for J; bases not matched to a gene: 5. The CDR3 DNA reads TGTGCCAGCATCAGGGGGGAGGTGAACACTGAAGCTTTCTTT. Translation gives CASIRGEVNTEAFF.

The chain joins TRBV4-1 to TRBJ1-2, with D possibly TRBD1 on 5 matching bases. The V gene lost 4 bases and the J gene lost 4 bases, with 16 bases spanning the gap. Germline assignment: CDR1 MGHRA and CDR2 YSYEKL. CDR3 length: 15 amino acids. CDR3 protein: CASSPLHRNIYGYTF. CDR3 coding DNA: TGCGCCAGCAGCCCCCTTCACAGGAACATCTATGGCTACACCTTC.

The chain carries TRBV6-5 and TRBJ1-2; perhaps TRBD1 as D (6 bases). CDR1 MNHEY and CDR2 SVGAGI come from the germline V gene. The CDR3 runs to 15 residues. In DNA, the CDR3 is TGTGTCAGTCACCCATTCGAAGGGGGTCGCTATGGCTACACCTTC. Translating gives CVSHPFEGGRYGYTF.

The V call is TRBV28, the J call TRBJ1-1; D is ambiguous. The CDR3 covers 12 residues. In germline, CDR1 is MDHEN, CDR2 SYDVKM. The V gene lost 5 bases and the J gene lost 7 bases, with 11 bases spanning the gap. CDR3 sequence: CASSPLIVEAFF. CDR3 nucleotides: TGTGCCAGCAGTCCCCTAATAGTTGAAGCTTTCTTT.

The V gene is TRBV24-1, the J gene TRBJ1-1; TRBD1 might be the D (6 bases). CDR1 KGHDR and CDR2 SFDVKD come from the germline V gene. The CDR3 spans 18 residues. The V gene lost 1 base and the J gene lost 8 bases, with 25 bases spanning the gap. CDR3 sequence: CATSDLGSGGRSYVEAFF. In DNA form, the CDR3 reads TGTGCCACCAGTGATTTAGGTTCTGGGGGCAGGAGCTATGTGGAAGCTTTCTTT.

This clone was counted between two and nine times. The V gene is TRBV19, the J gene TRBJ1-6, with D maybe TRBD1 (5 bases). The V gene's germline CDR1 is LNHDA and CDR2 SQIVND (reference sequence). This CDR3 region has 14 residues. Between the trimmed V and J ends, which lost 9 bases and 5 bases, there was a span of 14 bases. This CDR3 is CASGGVRDNSPLHF. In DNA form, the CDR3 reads TGTGCCAGCGGGGGGGTCCGGGATAATTCACCCCTCCACTTT.

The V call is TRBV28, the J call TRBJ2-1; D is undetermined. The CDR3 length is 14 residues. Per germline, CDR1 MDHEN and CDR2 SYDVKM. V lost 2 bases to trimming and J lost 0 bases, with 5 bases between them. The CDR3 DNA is TGTGCCAGCAGTTTAGTCGGCTCCTACAATGAGCAGTTCTTC. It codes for CASSLVGSYNEQFF. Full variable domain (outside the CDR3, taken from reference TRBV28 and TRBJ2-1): DVKVTQSSRYLVKRTGEKVFLECVQDMDHENMFWYRQDPGLGLRLIYFSYDVKMKEKGDIPEGYSVSREKKERFSLILESASTNQTSMYLCASSLVGSYNEQFFGPGTRLTVL.

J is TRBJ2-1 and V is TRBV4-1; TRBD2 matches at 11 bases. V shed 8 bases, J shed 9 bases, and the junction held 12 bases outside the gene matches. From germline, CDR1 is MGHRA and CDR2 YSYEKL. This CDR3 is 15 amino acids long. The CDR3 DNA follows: TGCGCCAGCCTACCAATAGCGGGAGGGCCCAGTGAGCAGTTCTTC. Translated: CASLPIAGGPSEQFF.

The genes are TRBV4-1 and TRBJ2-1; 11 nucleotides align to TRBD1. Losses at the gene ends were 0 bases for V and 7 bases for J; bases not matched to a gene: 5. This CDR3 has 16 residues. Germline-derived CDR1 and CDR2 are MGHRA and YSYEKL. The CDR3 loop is CASSQEWDRGTNEQFF. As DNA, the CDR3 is TGCGCCAGCAGCCAAGAGTGGGACAGGGGGACAAATGAGCAGTTCTTC.

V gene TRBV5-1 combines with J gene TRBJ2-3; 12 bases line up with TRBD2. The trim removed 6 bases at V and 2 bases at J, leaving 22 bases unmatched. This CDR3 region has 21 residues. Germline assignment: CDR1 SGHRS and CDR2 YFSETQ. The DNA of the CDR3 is TGCGCCAGCACAAACGCCCCCCTAGCGGGAGGGTTATTCACATCCACAGATACGCAGTATTTT. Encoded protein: CASTNAPLAGGLFTSTDTQYF.

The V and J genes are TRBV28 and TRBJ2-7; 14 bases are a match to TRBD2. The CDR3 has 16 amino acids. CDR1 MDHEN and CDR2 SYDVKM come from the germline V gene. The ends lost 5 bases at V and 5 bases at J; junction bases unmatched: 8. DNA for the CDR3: TGTGCCAGCAGTGGGACGACTAGCGGGAGGGCGAACGAGCAGTACTTC. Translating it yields CASSGTTSGRANEQYF.

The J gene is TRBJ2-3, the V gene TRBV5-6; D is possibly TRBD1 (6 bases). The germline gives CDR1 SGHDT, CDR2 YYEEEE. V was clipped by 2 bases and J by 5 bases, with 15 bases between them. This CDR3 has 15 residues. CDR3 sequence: CASSLGDKRGDTQYF. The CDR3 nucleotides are TGTGCCAGCAGCTTAGGGGACAAAAGGGGAGATACGCAGTATTTT.

As DNA, the CDR3 is TGTGCCAGCAGCGAGGCCGGGACAGGGCGCGAGACCCAGTACTTC. The encoded protein is CASSEAGTGRETQYF. This chain links TRBV28 with TRBJ2-5, with 9 positions matching TRBD1. Germline V lookup: CDR1 MDHEN, CDR2 SYDVKM. V lost 6 bases, J lost 5 bases, and 10 bases stayed unmatched. CDR3 size: 15 residues.

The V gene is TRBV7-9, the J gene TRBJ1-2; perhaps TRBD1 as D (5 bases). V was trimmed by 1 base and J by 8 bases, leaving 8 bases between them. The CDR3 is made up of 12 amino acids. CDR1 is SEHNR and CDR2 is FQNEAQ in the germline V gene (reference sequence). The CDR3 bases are TGTGCCAGCAGCTTAGACAGGTCCGGCTACACCTTC. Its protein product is CASSLDRSGYTF.

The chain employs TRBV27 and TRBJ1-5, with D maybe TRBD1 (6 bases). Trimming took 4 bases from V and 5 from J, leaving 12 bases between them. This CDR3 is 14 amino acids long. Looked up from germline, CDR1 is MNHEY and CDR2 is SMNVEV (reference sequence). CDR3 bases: TGTGCCAGCAGTTATTTACAGGGCTATCAGCCCCAGCATTTT. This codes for CASSYLQGYQPQHF.